Following are 29 T cell receptor beta chains from one sample sequenced in a study of T cell responses to AZD1222 COVID-19 vaccine. Sequenced by immunoSEQ multiplex PCR; TCRdb stores in-frame clones only, minus some. The data contain approximately 100,000 clones, 90% of them singletons. Sequencing used peripheral blood, obtained 28 days after the second AZD1222 dose. These receptor sequences come from an adult who received the AZD1222 COVID-19 vaccine.

The J gene is TRBJ1-6, the V gene TRBV11-2; D is uncertain. CDR1 is SGHAT and CDR2 is FQNNGV in the germline V gene. The V and J ends lost 4 bases and 6 bases respectively, with 4 bases between them. This CDR3 is built from 12 residues. The CDR3 nucleotides read TGTGCCAGCAGCTGGGGTAATTCACCCCTCCACTTT. This gives the protein CASSWGNSPLHF. The full variable domain, its missing parts supplied by reference TRBV11-2 and TRBJ1-6, is EAGVAQSPRYKIIEKRQSVAFWCNPISGHATLYWYQQILGQGPKLLIQFQNNGVVDDSQLPKDRFSAERLKGVDSTLKIQPAKLEDSAVYLCASSWGNSPLHFGNGTRLTVT.

The rearrangement uses TRBV19 and TRBJ2-1; 16 bases line up with TRBD2. V lost 5 bases to trimming and J lost 15 bases; unmatched junction nucleotides: 10. The CDR3 loop spans 15 amino acids. Looked up from germline, CDR1 is LNHDA and CDR2 is SQIVND (reference sequence). CDR3 sequence (DNA): TGTGCCAGTAGTCTCGGGACTAGCGGGGGGGTTCCGGCGTTCTTC. It is translated as CASSLGTSGGVPAFF.

The gene calls are TRBV24-1 and TRBJ2-2; tentatively, D is TRBD1 (6 bases). This CDR3 is 15 amino acids long. Germline assignment: CDR1 KGHDR and CDR2 SFDVKD. V dropped 3 bases and J dropped 3 bases, with 10 bases sitting between them. The CDR3 is CATSDGTPYTGELFF. CDR3 DNA: TGTGCCACCAGTGATGGGACACCTTACACCGGGGAGCTGTTTTTT.

The chain is built from TRBV11-1 and TRBJ2-7, with D unclear. From germline, CDR1 is SGHAT and CDR2 FQDESV (reference sequence). The CDR3 has 14 residues. Trimming pared 1 base from V and 0 bases from J, leaving 7 bases between. The CDR3 loop is CASSLVPSSYEQYF. CDR3 bases: TGTGCCAGCAGCTTAGTACCTAGCTCCTACGAGCAGTACTTC.

The chain has TRBV2 and TRBJ1-1; the D is unclear. V lost 6 bases, J lost 1 base, and 15 bases lay in between. This CDR3 is 15 amino acids long. CDR1 SNHLY and CDR2 FYNNEI come from the germline V gene. Written as DNA, the CDR3 is TGTGCCAGCAGAACGGACCGGTGGGGGAACACTGAAGCTTTCTTT. It codes for CASRTDRWGNTEAFF.

The chain combines TRBV7-9 with TRBJ1-1, with D perhaps matching TRBD1 (5 bases). The germline gives CDR1 SEHNR, CDR2 FQNEAQ (reference sequence). Trimming stripped 1 base from V and 4 bases from J, with 7 bases between. The CDR3 contains 13 residues. CDR3 sequence reads: CASSLGQGTEAFF. The CDR3 DNA reads as TGTGCCAGCAGCTTAGGGCAGGGCACTGAAGCTTTCTTT.

This clone was seen a few times. This rearrangement joins TRBV16 to TRBJ1-4; weak D call: TRBD1 (6 bases). This CDR3 spans 14 amino acids. The V end was cut by 4 bases, the J end by 11 bases, with 17 bases between. Germline V gene data show CDR1 as KGHSY and CDR2 as FQNENV. The CDR3 loop is CASSPNREGAKLFF. CDR3 nucleotide sequence: TGTGCCAGCAGCCCGAACAGGGAAGGGGCGAAACTGTTTTTT.

V is TRBV5-1 and J is TRBJ2-5, with unresolved D. The CDR3 contains 14 residues. Per germline, CDR1 SGHRS and CDR2 YFSETQ. Trimming took 0 bases from V and 0 from J, leaving 6 bases between them. The CDR3: CASSLGGNQETQYF. CDR3 bases: TGCGCCAGCAGCTTGGGTGGAAACCAAGAGACCCAGTACTTC.

V is TRBV30 and J is TRBJ1-1; D is unresolved. Trimming pared 1 base from V and 4 bases from J, leaving 19 bases between. The CDR3 runs 16 residues. Germline CDR1 and CDR2: GTSNPN and SVGIG (reference sequence). In DNA, the CDR3 is TGTGCCTGGAGTGCTCCCTCTGGTGAGTGGGGCACTGAAGCTTTCTTT. It codes for CAWSAPSGEWGTEAFF.

The J gene is TRBJ1-2, the V gene TRBV19; TRBD1 matches 8 bases. CDR1 LNHDA and CDR2 SQIVND come from the germline V gene (reference sequence). The CDR3 totals 15 residues. V was clipped by 5 bases and J by 2 bases; unmatched bases: 7. The CDR3 DNA is TGTGCCAGTAGTCCACGGACAGGGAAGAACTATGGCTACACCTTC. This sequence encodes CASSPRTGKNYGYTF.

J is TRBJ2-3 and V is TRBV4-1; 7 nucleotides match TRBD2. V was clipped by 1 base and J by 5 bases; unmatched bases: 15. The CDR3 extends over 18 amino acids. Per germline, CDR1 MGHRA and CDR2 YSYEKL. CDR3 nucleotides: TGCGCCAGCAGCCAAGGGGCCCCCGGCGGACTAGGAGGAGATACGCAGTATTTT. Its translation: CASSQGAPGGLGGDTQYF.

The chain couples TRBV19 to TRBJ2-7; 7 nucleotides line up with TRBD1. This CDR3 has 14 residues. J was trimmed by 2 bases and V by 4 bases; bases with no gene match: 5. Looked up from germline, CDR1 is LNHDA and CDR2 is SQIVND (reference sequence). The CDR3 sequence is CASSNRDRTYEQYF. The CDR3 coding sequence is TGTGCCAGTAGTAACCGGGACAGAACCTACGAGCAGTACTTC.

This sequence joins TRBV5-1 and TRBJ2-5; D assignment may be TRBD1 or TRBD2 (6 bases each). This CDR3 has 14 amino acids. The germline V gene has CDR1 SGHRS and CDR2 YFSETQ. Trimming removed 8 bases from V and 5 bases from J, with 19 bases in between. CDR3 in amino acids: CARVYRWGAETQYF. The CDR3 DNA is TGCGCCAGAGTATACCGATGGGGGGCGGAGACCCAGTACTTC. Looking up the rest from reference TRBV5-1 and TRBJ2-5 gives the full variable domain: KAGVTQTPRYLIKTRGQQVTLSCSPISGHRSVSWYQQTPGQGLQFLFEYFSETQRNKGNFPGRFSGRQFSNSRSEMNVSTLELGDSALYLCARVYRWGAETQYFGPGTRLLVL.

V usage is TRBV5-5 and J usage is TRBJ1-1; D ambiguous. The CDR3 is 12 amino acids. Germline V gene sequence: CDR1 SGHKS, CDR2 YYEKEE (reference sequence). The V gene lost 4 bases and the J gene lost 7 bases, with 11 bases spanning the gap. Here the CDR3 reads CASSRNGIEAFF. The CDR3 DNA reads as TGTGCCAGCAGCCGAAACGGGATTGAAGCTTTCTTT.

V usage is TRBV7-3 and J usage is TRBJ1-1; D is unclear. The CDR3 is 18 amino acids. Trimming removed 0 bases from V and 0 bases from J, with 17 bases in between. The germline V gene has CDR1 SGHTA and CDR2 FQGTGA. In DNA, the CDR3 is TGTGCCAGCAGCTTAACAAGGAGAATTGATCGAATGAACACTGAAGCTTTCTTT. Translated, it gives CASSLTRRIDRMNTEAFF.

This sequence joins TRBV6-5 and TRBJ1-2; D is undetermined. CDR1 MNHEY and CDR2 SVGAGI come from the germline V gene. Trimming left V 5 bases short and J 6 bases short, with 13 bases between. The CDR3 totals 13 residues. The CDR3, as DNA: TGTGCCAGCAGTAGCGGGTCCGAGGATGGCTACACCTTC. It specifies CASSSGSEDGYTF.

The chain combines TRBV29-1 with TRBJ2-7, with TRBD1 matching 8 bases. V shed 6 bases and J 3 bases; nucleotides not matched to a gene: 7. This CDR3 has 13 residues. Germline V gene sequence: CDR1 SQVTM, CDR2 ANQGSEA. CDR3 residues: CSVVRGLGYEQYF. The CDR3 nucleotides are TGCAGCGTAGTCAGGGGGCTTGGCTACGAGCAGTACTTC.

The chain uses TRBV5-1 and TRBJ2-5, with TRBD1 matching over 8 bases. Germline CDR1 and CDR2: SGHRS and YFSETQ. V lost 2 bases, J lost 2 bases, and 8 bases stayed unmatched. The CDR3 runs to 16 residues. Here the CDR3 reads CASSLGQGISQETQYF. The CDR3 nucleotides read TGCGCCAGCAGCTTAGGACAGGGTATTTCTCAAGAGACCCAGTACTTC.

V and J are TRBV9 and TRBJ1-5; a possible D gene is TRBD1 (5 bases). V dropped 4 bases and J dropped 7 bases, with 15 bases sitting between them. The CDR3 covers 14 residues. Germline V gene sequence: CDR1 SGDLS, CDR2 YYNGEE. The CDR3 sequence is CASSPADNRQPQHF. For the CDR3, the DNA is TGTGCCAGCAGCCCCGCGGACAATAGGCAGCCCCAGCATTTT.

To note about this clone: Distinct nucleotide sequences in the sample also encode this CDR3. The genes are TRBV19 and TRBJ1-2, with D unclear. Between the trimmed V and J ends, which lost 3 bases and 2 bases, there was a span of 7 bases. The germline V gene encodes CDR1 LNHDA and CDR2 SQIVND (reference sequence). The CDR3 is 13 residues long. In DNA, the CDR3 is TGTGCCAGTAGTATCACGGAGAACTATGGCTACACCTTC. Amino acids: CASSITENYGYTF. Full variable domain (outside the CDR3, taken from reference TRBV19 and TRBJ1-2): DGGITQSPKYLFRKEGQNVTLSCEQNLNHDAMYWYRQDPGQGLRLIYYSQIVNDFQKGDIAEGYSVSREKKESFPLTVTSAQKNPTAFYLCASSITENYGYTFGSGTRLTVV.

The chain has TRBV10-3 and TRBJ2-1; D may correspond to TRBD1 or TRBD2 (5 bases each). Germline loops: CDR1 ENHRY, CDR2 SYGVKD. Trimming cost V 4 bases and J 9 bases, with 13 bases left between them. CDR3 length equals 13 residues. The CDR3 protein is CAISANSGPEQFF. CDR3 DNA sequence: TGTGCCATCAGTGCAAATTCGGGGCCTGAGCAGTTCTTC.

V is TRBV5-1 and J is TRBJ1-1, with a tentative D call TRBD1 (6 bases). Germline CDR1 SGHRS, CDR2 YFSETQ. Trimming cost V 5 bases and J 4 bases, with 15 bases left between them. This CDR3 has 14 residues. The CDR3: CASRLGGLSTEAFF. CDR3 nucleotides: TGCGCCAGCAGACTAGGGGGGTTGAGCACTGAAGCTTTCTTT.

The chain carries TRBV10-2 and TRBJ1-1, with 9 bases aligning to TRBD1. Losses at the gene ends were 3 bases for V and 10 bases for J; bases not matched to a gene: 15. From germline, CDR1 is WSHSY and CDR2 SAAADI. The CDR3 is 16 amino acids. The DNA for the CDR3 is TGCGCCAGCAGTGAATCTCCCGGGACAGGGATTAGTATAGCTTTCTTT. Protein sequence: CASSESPGTGISIAFF.

The V gene is TRBV24-1, the J gene TRBJ2-2; no definite D call. V lost 2 bases to trimming and J lost 4 bases, with 4 bases between them. CDR1 and CDR2 (germline): KGHDR, SFDVKD. The CDR3 runs to 13 residues. CDR3 coding DNA: TGTGCCACCAGTGATTCTCGCACCGGGGAGCTGTTTTTT. Protein sequence: CATSDSRTGELFF.

Notes on this clone: Its ends do not fully match the called genes, so a read error is possible. J is TRBJ2-5 and V is TRBV7-7; TRBD2 agrees at 10 bases. The CDR3 spans 17 residues. CDR1 is SSHAT, CDR2 FNYEAQ, per germline (reference sequence). The CDR3 DNA reads TGTGCTAGCAGCCCTCTAGCGGGGGCCCACCGGGGGGAGACCCAGTACTTC. It is translated as CASSPLAGAHRGETQYF.

The chain carries TRBV23-1 and TRBJ2-3, with D possibly called TRBD1 or TRBD2 (6 bases each). TRBV23-1 has ORF status, its function being uncertain. There are 18 residues in the CDR3. Trimming removed 0 bases at V and 3 bases at J, with 19 bases between. The DNA for the CDR3 is TGCGCCAGCAGTCAATCGGATTCCTTCGGGGGCAGGACAGATACGCAGTATTTT. Its translation is CASSQSDSFGGRTDTQYF.

The chain combines TRBV11-2 with TRBJ1-3; D unresolved. The germline V and J ends were trimmed by 0 bases and 7 bases, with 4 bases remaining between them. The germline CDR1 and CDR2 sequences are SGHAT and FQNNGV. This CDR3 comprises 12 residues. CDR3 amino acids: CASSLDRNTIYF. CDR3 sequence (DNA): TGTGCCAGCAGCTTAGACAGGAACACCATATATTTT.

The chain links TRBV4-3 to TRBJ1-2, with D unclear. The CDR3 loop spans 15 amino acids. V lost 4 bases and J lost 1, with 13 bases in between. Germline CDR1 and CDR2: LGHNA and YSLEER. The CDR3 is CASSPEQLLNYGYTF. CDR3 in DNA: TGCGCCAGCAGCCCCGAACAGCTCCTTAACTATGGCTACACCTTC.

The gene calls are TRBV28 and TRBJ1-2; D unclear. The CDR3 runs 13 residues. The germline V gene has CDR1 MDHEN and CDR2 SYDVKM. V was pared by 6 bases and J by 8 bases, with 16 bases between. The CDR3 here is CASSPDLLRGYTF. The CDR3 DNA reads as TGTGCCAGCAGCCCCGACCTCTTGAGGGGCTACACCTTC.